The TCR beta chain under discussion was sequenced for a study of blood T cell repertoires in COVID-19. This CDR3 is 13 amino acids long. Trimming shortened V by 6 bases and J by 7 bases, and 13 bases separated the two germline ends. Germline values: CDR1 MDHEN, CDR2 SYDVKM. Clones were sequenced by immunoSEQ multiplex PCR, and TCRdb holds only the in-frame ones, with some missing. The profile shows 250,000 to 350,000 clones, approximately 84% of them singletons. Seattle enrolled patients during active infection and tracked them longitudinally. The sequencing sample was made of peripheral blood. The chain employs TRBV28 and TRBJ1-5; possible D gene TRBD1, 6 bases. The TCR was taken from a human donor with COVID-19, enrolled during active disease. The donor label of this sample is uncertain. The CDR3 sequence: CASRTGWEQPQHF. The DNA of the CDR3 is TGTGCCAGCAGAACAGGGTGGGAGCAGCCCCAGCATTTT.